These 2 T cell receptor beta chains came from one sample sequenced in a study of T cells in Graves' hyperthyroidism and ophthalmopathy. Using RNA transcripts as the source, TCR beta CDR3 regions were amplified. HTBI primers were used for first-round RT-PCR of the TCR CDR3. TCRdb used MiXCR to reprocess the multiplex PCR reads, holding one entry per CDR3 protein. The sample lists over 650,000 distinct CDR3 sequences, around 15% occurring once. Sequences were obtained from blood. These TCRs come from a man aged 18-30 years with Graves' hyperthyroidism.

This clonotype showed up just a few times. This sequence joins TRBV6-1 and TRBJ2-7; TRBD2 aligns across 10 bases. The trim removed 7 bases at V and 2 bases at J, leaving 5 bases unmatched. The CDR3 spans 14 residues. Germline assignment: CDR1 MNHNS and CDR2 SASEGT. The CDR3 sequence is CASNRLAGPYEQYF. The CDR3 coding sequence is TGTGCCAGCAATAGACTAGCGGGCCCCTACGAGCAGTACTTC.

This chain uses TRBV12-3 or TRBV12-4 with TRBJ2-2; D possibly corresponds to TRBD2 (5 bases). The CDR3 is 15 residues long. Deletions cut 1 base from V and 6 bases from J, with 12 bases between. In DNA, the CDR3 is TGTGCCAGCAGTTTAGAGAGGGTATCGGCCGGGGAGCTGTTTTTT. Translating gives CASSLERVSAGELFF.